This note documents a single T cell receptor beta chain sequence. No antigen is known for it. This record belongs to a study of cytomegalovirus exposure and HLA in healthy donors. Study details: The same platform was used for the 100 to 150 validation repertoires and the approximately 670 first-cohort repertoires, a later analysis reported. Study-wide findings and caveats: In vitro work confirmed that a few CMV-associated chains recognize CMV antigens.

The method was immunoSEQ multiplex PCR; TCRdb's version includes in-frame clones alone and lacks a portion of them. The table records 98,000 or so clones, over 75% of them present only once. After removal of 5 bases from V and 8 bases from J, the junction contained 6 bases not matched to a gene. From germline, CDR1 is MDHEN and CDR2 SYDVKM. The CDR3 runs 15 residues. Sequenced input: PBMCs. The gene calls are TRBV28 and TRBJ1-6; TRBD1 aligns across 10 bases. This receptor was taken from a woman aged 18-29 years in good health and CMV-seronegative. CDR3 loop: CASSEDRGEDSPLHF. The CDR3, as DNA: TGTGCCAGCAGTGAGGACAGGGGGGAGGATTCACCCCTCCACTTT.